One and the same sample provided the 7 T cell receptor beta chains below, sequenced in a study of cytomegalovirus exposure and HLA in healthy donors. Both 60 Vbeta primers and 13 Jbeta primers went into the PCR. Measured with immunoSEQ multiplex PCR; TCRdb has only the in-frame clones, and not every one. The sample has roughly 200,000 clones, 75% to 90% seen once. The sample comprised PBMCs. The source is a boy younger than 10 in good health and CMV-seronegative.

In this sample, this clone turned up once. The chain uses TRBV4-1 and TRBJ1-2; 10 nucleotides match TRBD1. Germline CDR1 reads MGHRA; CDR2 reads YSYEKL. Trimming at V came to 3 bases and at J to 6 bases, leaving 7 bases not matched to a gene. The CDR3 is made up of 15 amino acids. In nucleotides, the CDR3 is TGCGCCAGCAGCCACAGCTGGACAGGGGGAGATGGCTACACCTTC. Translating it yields CASSHSWTGGDGYTF.

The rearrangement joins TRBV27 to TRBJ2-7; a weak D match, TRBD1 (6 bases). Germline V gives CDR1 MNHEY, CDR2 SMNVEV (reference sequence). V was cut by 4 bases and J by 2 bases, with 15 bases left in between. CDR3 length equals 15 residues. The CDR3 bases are TGTGCCAGCAGTTCTCTGGACAGATTGGCCTACGAGCAGTACTTC. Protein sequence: CASSSLDRLAYEQYF.

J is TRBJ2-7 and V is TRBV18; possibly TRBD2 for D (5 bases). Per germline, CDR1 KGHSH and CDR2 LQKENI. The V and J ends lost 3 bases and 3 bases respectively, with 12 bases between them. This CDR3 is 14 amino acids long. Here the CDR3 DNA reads TGTGCCAGCTCACCTCGGGATAGCGACTACGAGCAGTACTTC. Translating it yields CASSPRDSDYEQYF.

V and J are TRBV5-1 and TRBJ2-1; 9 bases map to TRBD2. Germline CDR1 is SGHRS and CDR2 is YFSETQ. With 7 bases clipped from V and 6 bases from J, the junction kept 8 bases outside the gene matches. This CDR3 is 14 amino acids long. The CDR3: CASEGASGTNEQFF. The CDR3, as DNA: TGCGCCAGCGAGGGGGCTAGCGGGACCAATGAGCAGTTCTTC.

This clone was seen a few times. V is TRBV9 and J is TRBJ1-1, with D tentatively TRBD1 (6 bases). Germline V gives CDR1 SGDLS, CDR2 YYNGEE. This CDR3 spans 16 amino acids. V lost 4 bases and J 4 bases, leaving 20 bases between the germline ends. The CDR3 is CASSPSGRGAVTEAFF. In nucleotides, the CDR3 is TGTGCCAGCAGCCCTAGCGGGCGGGGGGCGGTCACTGAAGCTTTCTTT.

The CDR3 protein is CASSVRQGSRAEAFF. Written as DNA, the CDR3 is TGTGCCAGCAGTGTCCGACAGGGGAGTAGGGCTGAAGCTTTCTTT. This rearrangement joins TRBV27 to TRBJ1-1, with 8 bases aligning to TRBD1. CDR1 and CDR2 from the germline V gene are MNHEY and SMNVEV (reference sequence). The CDR3 loop spans 15 amino acids. V dropped 5 bases and J dropped 6; count of bases not matched to a gene: 11.

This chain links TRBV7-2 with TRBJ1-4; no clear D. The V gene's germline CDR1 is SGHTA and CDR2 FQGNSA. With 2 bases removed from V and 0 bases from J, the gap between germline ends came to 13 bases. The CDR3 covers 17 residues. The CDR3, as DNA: TGTGCCAGCAGCTTAACGGGTGCCGGAGCAACTAATGAAAAACTGTTTTTT. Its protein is CASSLTGAGATNEKLFF.